The present entry profiles one T cell receptor (beta chain) with its context. The assay was immunoSEQ multiplex PCR, and TCRdb's table has in-frame clones only and misses some. This sample has under 95,000 clones; roughly nine tenths occur once, and the top ten carry about 9%. The CDR3 runs 15 residues. Trimming cost V 6 bases and J 3 bases, with 17 bases left between them. Germline values: CDR1 SEHNR, CDR2 FQNEAQ (reference sequence). The sample is drawn from a study of OX40 agonist ivuxolimab in advanced cancers. The chain is built from TRBV7-9 and TRBJ1-2; TRBD1 is a possible D gene (5 bases). This TCR derives from an adult with an advanced solid tumor such as melanoma, head and neck, liver or kidney cancer. The sample consisted of CD4+ or CD8+ T cells sorted from blood, taken in a trial of the OX40 agonist ivuxolimab. The CDR3 region has the DNA TGTGCCAGCAGTCAGGACAAAGCGGATGACTATGGCTACACCTTC. This codes for CASSQDKADDYGYTF.